A selection of T cell receptor beta chains follows, all from one sample in a study of OX40 agonist ivuxolimab in advanced cancers. This table comes from immunoSEQ multiplex PCR, and its TCRdb copy is limited to in-frame clones, with some not included. The profile shows 70,000 to 95,000 clones, less than 95% of them singletons. Here the sequenced sample was CD4+ or CD8+ T cells sorted from blood, taken in a trial of the OX40 agonist ivuxolimab. These receptors originate from an adult with an advanced solid tumor such as melanoma, head and neck, liver or kidney cancer. The CDR3 runs from the conserved cysteine through the conserved F or W. D genes are given only for firm matches. For some rows the clone size is stated as once, few or many, or as a class when expanded; others skip it.

D gene: TRBD2; CDR3 length: 15; clone size: .; J gene: TRBJ2-7; V gene: TRBV4-2; CDR3 DNA: TGTGCCAGCAGCCAAGAGGGCAGCGGGGGCTACGAGCAGTACTTC; CDR3 protein: CASSQEGSGGYEQYF
D gene: .; CDR3 length: 11; clone size: .; J gene: TRBJ2-2; V gene: TRBV6-5; CDR3 DNA: TGTGCCAGCACCTGGGCCGGGGAGCTGTTTTTT; CDR3 protein: CASTWAGELFF
D gene: .; CDR3 length: 12; clone size: .; J gene: TRBJ2-7; V gene: TRBV23-1; CDR3 DNA: TGCGCCAGCCCTCTCATCGGGTACGAGCAGTACTTC; CDR3 protein: CASPLIGYEQYF
D gene: .; CDR3 length: 14; clone size: .; J gene: TRBJ1-1; V gene: TRBV7-3; CDR3 DNA: TGTGCCAGCAGCTTATCGGGAGATTCCCCTGAAGCTTTCTTT; CDR3 protein: CASSLSGDSPEAFF
D gene: .; CDR3 length: 14; clone size: .; J gene: TRBJ2-2; V gene: TRBV5-6; CDR3 DNA: TGTGCCAGCAGCTTCTTCACAAACACCGGGGAGCTGTTTTTT; CDR3 protein: CASSFFTNTGELFF
D gene: .; CDR3 length: 14; clone size: once; J gene: TRBJ2-5; V gene: TRBV9; CDR3 DNA: TGTGCCAGCTCAGTAAGCACCACCCAAGAGACCCAGTACTTC; CDR3 protein: CASSVSTTQETQYF
D gene: .; CDR3 length: 14; clone size: .; J gene: TRBJ2-1; V gene: TRBV7-2; CDR3 DNA: TGTGCCAGCAGCTTAGCGCTTATGCAGGACGAGCAGTTCTTC; CDR3 protein: CASSLALMQDEQFF
D gene: TRBD2; CDR3 length: 14; clone size: .; J gene: TRBJ2-7; V gene: TRBV7-8; CDR3 DNA: TGTGCCAGCAGCTTAGAGGGACTAGGGTACGAGCAGTACTTC; CDR3 protein: CASSLEGLGYEQYF
D gene: TRBD1; CDR3 length: 14; clone size: .; J gene: TRBJ1-1; V gene: TRBV10-1; CDR3 DNA: TGCGCCAGCAGTCAAACAGGGGTTGGAACTGAAGCTTTCTTT; CDR3 protein: CASSQTGVGTEAFF
D gene: .; CDR3 length: 16; clone size: .; J gene: TRBJ2-5; V gene: TRBV5-4; CDR3 DNA: TGTGCCAGCAGCTTGGTTCCTATGGGGGGCCGGGAGACCCAGTACTTC; CDR3 protein: CASSLVPMGGRETQYF
D gene: .; CDR3 length: 14; clone size: few; J gene: TRBJ2-7; V gene: TRBV7-2; CDR3 DNA: TGTGCCAGCAGCTTAAACGGAGGAGGCTACGAGCAGTACTTC; CDR3 protein: CASSLNGGGYEQYF
D gene: TRBD2; CDR3 length: 15; clone size: once; J gene: TRBJ2-4; V gene: TRBV5-4; CDR3 DNA: TGTGCCAGCAGCTTTTTAGGCGGGAGTACCGACATTCAGTACTTC; CDR3 protein: CASSFLGGSTDIQYF
D gene: .; CDR3 length: 14; clone size: .; J gene: TRBJ2-7; V gene: TRBV7-6; CDR3 DNA: TGTGCCAGCAGCTCGGGGCCTTACTCCTACGAGCAGTACTTC; CDR3 protein: CASSSGPYSYEQYF
D gene: .; CDR3 length: 13; clone size: .; J gene: TRBJ1-1; V gene: TRBV28; CDR3 DNA: TGTGAGGTACGGGCTACCGTGAACACTGAAGCTTTCTTT; CDR3 protein: CEVRATVNTEAFF
D gene: TRBD1; CDR3 length: 13; clone size: .; J gene: TRBJ2-7; V gene: TRBV7-6; CDR3 DNA: TGTGCCAGCAGCCCGGGACAGTCGAACGAGCAGTACTTC; CDR3 protein: CASSPGQSNEQYF
D gene: .; CDR3 length: 13; clone size: .; J gene: TRBJ2-7; V gene: TRBV7-6; CDR3 DNA: TGTGCCAGCAGCTTACCGGGAACCTACGAGCAGTACTTC; CDR3 protein: CASSLPGTYEQYF
D gene: TRBD2; CDR3 length: 15; clone size: .; J gene: TRBJ2-7; V gene: TRBV7-9; CDR3 DNA: TGTGCCAGCAGCTTAGAGGTAGCGGGAGCCTACGAGCAGTACTTC; CDR3 protein: CASSLEVAGAYEQYF
D gene: .; CDR3 length: 16; clone size: .; J gene: TRBJ2-3; V gene: TRBV9; CDR3 DNA: TGTGCCAGCAGCCCCTGGGACCTGATTAGCACAGATACGCAGTATTTT; CDR3 protein: CASSPWDLISTDTQYF
D gene: .; CDR3 length: 16; clone size: .; J gene: TRBJ2-1; V gene: TRBV7-6; CDR3 DNA: TGTGCCAGCAGCCCAGTGGTAGGGAGGAACTACAATGAGCAGTTCTTC; CDR3 protein: CASSPVVGRNYNEQFF
D gene: TRBD2; CDR3 length: 16; clone size: .; J gene: TRBJ2-1; V gene: TRBV4-1; CDR3 DNA: TGCGCCAGCAGCCACACACTAGCGGGGGTGGGGAGTGAGCAGTTCTTC; CDR3 protein: CASSHTLAGVGSEQFF
D gene: .; CDR3 length: 12; clone size: .; J gene: TRBJ2-1; V gene: TRBV7-9; CDR3 DNA: TGTGCCAGCAGCTTGGGACTTAATGAGCAGTTCTTC; CDR3 protein: CASSLGLNEQFF
D gene: .; CDR3 length: 13; clone size: .; J gene: TRBJ1-3; V gene: TRBV30; CDR3 DNA: TGTGCCTGGACAGGGGAGTCTGGAAACACCATATATTTT; CDR3 protein: CAWTGESGNTIYF
D gene: .; CDR3 length: 15; clone size: .; J gene: TRBJ2-1; V gene: TRBV9; CDR3 DNA: TGTGCCAGCAGCCCTCTTAGGACGGATTACAATGAGCAGTTCTTC; CDR3 protein: CASSPLRTDYNEQFF
D gene: TRBD1; CDR3 length: 13; clone size: .; J gene: TRBJ1-1; V gene: TRBV29-1; CDR3 DNA: TGCAGCGTTGAGGGTGGACAGGGCACTGAAGCTTTCTTT; CDR3 protein: CSVEGGQGTEAFF
D gene: TRBD1; CDR3 length: 17; clone size: .; J gene: TRBJ1-1; V gene: TRBV28; CDR3 DNA: TGTGCCAGCAGATTCAACCCCTCGACAGGGCTGAACACTGAAGCTTTCTTT; CDR3 protein: CASRFNPSTGLNTEAFF
D gene: .; CDR3 length: 16; clone size: .; J gene: TRBJ2-3; V gene: TRBV10-3; CDR3 DNA: TGTGCCATCAGTGAGGTGGAGGGGGGTCCCACAGATACGCAGTATTTT; CDR3 protein: CAISEVEGGPTDTQYF
D gene: .; CDR3 length: 14; clone size: once; J gene: TRBJ1-1; V gene: TRBV21-1; CDR3 DNA: TGTGCCAGCAGCAAAGAAGGGGAGAACACTGAAGCTTTCTTT; CDR3 protein: CASSKEGENTEAFF
D gene: TRBD2; CDR3 length: 17; clone size: .; J gene: TRBJ2-3; V gene: TRBV27; CDR3 DNA: TGTGCCAGCAGTCCCCCTGAGCTAGCGGGAGGGACAGATACGCAGTATTTT; CDR3 protein: CASSPPELAGGTDTQYF
D gene: .; CDR3 length: 15; clone size: .; J gene: TRBJ2-4; V gene: TRBV6-5; CDR3 DNA: TGTGCCAGCAGTGGCGTCTTGGGACGGAAAAACATTCAGTACTTC; CDR3 protein: CASSGVLGRKNIQYF
D gene: .; CDR3 length: 14; clone size: few; J gene: TRBJ1-5; V gene: TRBV28; CDR3 DNA: TGTGCCAGCAGTCCGAGTGGAGGGCTTCAGCCCCAGCATTTT; CDR3 protein: CASSPSGGLQPQHF
D gene: .; CDR3 length: 13; clone size: .; J gene: TRBJ2-7; V gene: TRBV19; CDR3 DNA: TGTGCCAGTAGTATTGATAGCCCCTACGAGCAGTACTTC; CDR3 protein: CASSIDSPYEQYF
D gene: .; CDR3 length: 16; clone size: .; J gene: TRBJ1-3; V gene: TRBV7-9; CDR3 DNA: TGTGCCAGCAGCCCGGGGACGGACTTCTCTGGAAACACCATATATTTT; CDR3 protein: CASSPGTDFSGNTIYF
D gene: .; CDR3 length: 16; clone size: .; J gene: TRBJ2-3; V gene: TRBV15; CDR3 DNA: TGTGCCACCAGCCCAAAGCTGCCCCCGAGCAGGGATACGCAGTATTTT; CDR3 protein: CATSPKLPPSRDTQYF
D gene: .; CDR3 length: 16; clone size: .; J gene: TRBJ2-5; V gene: TRBV7-2; CDR3 DNA: TGTGCCAGCAGCTTAGGCTGGGGCAGGGGAAAAGAGACCCAGTACTTC; CDR3 protein: CASSLGWGRGKETQYF
D gene: .; CDR3 length: 11; clone size: .; J gene: TRBJ2-3; V gene: TRBV27; CDR3 DNA: TGTGCCAGCACCTCGACAGATACGCAGTATTTT; CDR3 protein: CASTSTDTQYF
D gene: .; CDR3 length: 16; clone size: .; J gene: TRBJ2-3; V gene: TRBV4-3; CDR3 DNA: TGCGCCAGCAGCCAAGATTGGGTGGGAGAAGCAGATACGCAGTATTTT; CDR3 protein: CASSQDWVGEADTQYF
D gene: .; CDR3 length: 14; clone size: .; J gene: TRBJ2-3; V gene: TRBV11-2; CDR3 DNA: TGTGCCAGCAGACCGGAAGGAGCGGTAGATACGCAGTATTTT; CDR3 protein: CASRPEGAVDTQYF
D gene: .; CDR3 length: 13; clone size: .; J gene: TRBJ2-1; V gene: TRBV6-4; CDR3 DNA: TGTGCCAGCAGTGAGCGGGACAGCAATGAGCAGTTCTTC; CDR3 protein: CASSERDSNEQFF
D gene: .; CDR3 length: 11; clone size: .; J gene: TRBJ2-7; V gene: TRBV29-1; CDR3 DNA: TGCAGCGTGGGGGACGGATACGAGCAGTACTTC; CDR3 protein: CSVGDGYEQYF
D gene: TRBD1; CDR3 length: 14; clone size: .; J gene: TRBJ2-1; V gene: TRBV5-6; CDR3 DNA: TGTGCCAGCAGCCATGGACAGGGGGGGAATGAGCAGTTCTTC; CDR3 protein: CASSHGQGGNEQFF
D gene: .; CDR3 length: 16; clone size: .; J gene: TRBJ2-1; V gene: TRBV4-1; CDR3 DNA: TGCGCCAGCAGCCACGCCGACAATCCTTCCTACAATGAGCAGTTCTTC; CDR3 protein: CASSHADNPSYNEQFF